This TCR beta chain was recorded in a study of Graves' ophthalmopathy and Graves' hyperthyroidism. Study overall: By definition, stable hyperthyroidism involved no ophthalmopathy within 18 months of follow-up.

General observations from the study: The majority of expanded thyroid clonotypes above 0.001 frequency also occurred in blood. Ophthalmopathy progression cases were predicted by the model with approximately 66% sensitivity and 72.22% specificity.

Ten or more counts support this clonotype. As yet, its antigen is unknown. After removal of 3 bases from V and 3 bases from J, the junction contained 8 bases not matched to a gene. Germline V gives CDR1 SEHNR, CDR2 FQNEAQ (reference sequence). The CDR3 extends over 17 amino acids. From RNA, the CDR3 regions of TCR beta chains were amplified and sequenced. Second-round multiplex PCR followed a first-round RT-PCR using HTBI primers. TCRdb reprocessed the multiplex PCR reads with MiXCR, giving one entry per CDR3 protein. The repertoire consists of 1 million to 1.3 million distinct CDR3 sequences, with around a third occurring once and the leading ten covering around 10%. The study recruited hyperthyroidism patients aged 18 to 65 who were newly diagnosed, under 2 months' duration.

Sequencing was done on a sample of peripheral blood or thyroid tissue (not recorded which). The source of this sequence is an adult man with Graves' hyperthyroidism. The rearrangement joins TRBV7-9 to TRBJ2-2, with 9 bases aligning to TRBD1. The CDR3 protein is CASSFPAGQGHTGELFF. CDR3 nucleotide sequence: TGTGCCAGCAGCTTCCCGGCGGGACAGGGCCACACCGGGGAGCTGTTTTTT.